This TCR beta chain was sequenced during a study of blood T cell repertoires in COVID-19. Looking at the study overall: Both acute and convalescent COVID-19 samples were obtained from the United States, Italy and Spain. PBMCs, B-cell-depleted T cells, or T cells were the source of the cDNA or gDNA that made up the material.

Authors' processing steps: Nucleated cell number was recorded as an estimate derived from reference gene primer amplification. Sequencing used immunoSEQ multiplex PCR; TCRdb keeps in-frame clones, though not all of them. That table furnishes V, J and clone size, whereas the DNA furnished D and trimming. The sample yields approximately 320,000 clones, roughly 85% seen once. The ends lost 4 bases at V and 6 bases at J; junction bases unmatched: 6. The germline CDR1 and CDR2 sequences are SGHVS and FQNEAQ. This CDR3 contains 13 residues. The rearrangement links TRBV7-8 to TRBJ2-7; 7 bases are shared with TRBD2. The specimen sequenced was peripheral blood. The source of this sequence is a human donor in a cohort sampled during active COVID-19. The CDR3 nucleotides read TGTGCCAGCAGCTCGCGACTAGCTGGCGAGCAGTACTTC. This sequence encodes CASSSRLAGEQYF.